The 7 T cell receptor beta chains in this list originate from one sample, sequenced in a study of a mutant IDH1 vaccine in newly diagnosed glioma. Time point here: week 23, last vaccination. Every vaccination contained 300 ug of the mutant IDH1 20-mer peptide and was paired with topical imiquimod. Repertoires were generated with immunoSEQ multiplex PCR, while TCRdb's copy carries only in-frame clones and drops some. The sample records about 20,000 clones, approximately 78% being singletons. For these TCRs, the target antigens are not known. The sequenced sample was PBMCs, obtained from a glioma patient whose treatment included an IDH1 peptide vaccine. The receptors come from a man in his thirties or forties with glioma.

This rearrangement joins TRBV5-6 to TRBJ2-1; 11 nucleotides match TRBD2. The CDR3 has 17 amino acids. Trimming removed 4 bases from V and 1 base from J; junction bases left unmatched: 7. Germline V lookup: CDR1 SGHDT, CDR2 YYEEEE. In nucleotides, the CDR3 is TGTGCCAGCAGCCCCACTTTAGCGGGAGGGTCCTACAATGAGCAGTTCTTC. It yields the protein CASSPTLAGGSYNEQFF.

The CDR3 region is CASSAGQGSSYEQYF. The CDR3 nucleotides read TGTGCCAGCAGCGCGGGACAGGGCAGCTCCTACGAGCAGTACTTC. V gene TRBV7-2 combines with J gene TRBJ2-7, with TRBD1 matching 9 bases. CDR3 length: 15 amino acids. The V and J ends lost 5 bases and 0 bases, in that order; junction bases with no gene match: 5. The V gene's germline CDR1 is SGHTA and CDR2 FQGNSA. The complete variable domain, with remaining parts taken from reference TRBV7-2 and TRBJ2-7, reads GAGVSQSPSNKVTEKGKDVELRCDPISGHTALYWYRQSLGQGLEFLIYFQGNSAPDKSGLPSDRFSAERTGGSVSTLTIQRTQQEDSAVYLCASSAGQGSSYEQYFGPGTRLTVT.

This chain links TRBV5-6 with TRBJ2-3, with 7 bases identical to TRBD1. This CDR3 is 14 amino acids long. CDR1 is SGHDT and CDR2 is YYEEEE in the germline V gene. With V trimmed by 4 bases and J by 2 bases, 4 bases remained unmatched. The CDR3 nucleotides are TGTGCCAGCAGCGCAACAGGGGTCACAGATACGCAGTATTTT. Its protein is CASSATGVTDTQYF. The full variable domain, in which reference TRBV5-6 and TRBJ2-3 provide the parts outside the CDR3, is DAGVTQSPTHLIKTRGQQVTLRCSPKSGHDTVSWYQQALGQGPQFIFQYYEEEERQRGNFPDRFSGHQFPNYSSELNVNALLLGDSALYLCASSATGVTDTQYFGPGTRLTVL.

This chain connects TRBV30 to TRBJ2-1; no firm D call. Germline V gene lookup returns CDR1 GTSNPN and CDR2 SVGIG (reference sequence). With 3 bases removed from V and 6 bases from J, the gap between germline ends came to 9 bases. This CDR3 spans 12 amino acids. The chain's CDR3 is CAWSRSFNEQFF. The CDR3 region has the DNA TGTGCCTGGAGCCGCTCTTTCAATGAGCAGTTCTTC.

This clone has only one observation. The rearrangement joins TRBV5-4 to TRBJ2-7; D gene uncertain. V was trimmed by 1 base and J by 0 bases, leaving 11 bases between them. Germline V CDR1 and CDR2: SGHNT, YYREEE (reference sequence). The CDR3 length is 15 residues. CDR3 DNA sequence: TGTGCCAGCAGCTTGAAATTTCCTAGCTCCTACGAGCAGTACTTC. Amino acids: CASSLKFPSSYEQYF.

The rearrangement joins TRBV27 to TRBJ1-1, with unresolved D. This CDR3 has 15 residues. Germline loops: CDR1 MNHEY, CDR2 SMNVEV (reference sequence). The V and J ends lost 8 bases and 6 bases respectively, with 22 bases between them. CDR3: CASGLGEAGSPEAFF. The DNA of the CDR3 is TGTGCCAGCGGCCTCGGGGAGGCCGGTTCACCTGAAGCTTTCTTT.

Here the CDR3 DNA reads TGTGCCAGCAGCTACTTGGACAGGGCGCAGCCCCAGCATTTT. Its translation: CASSYLDRAQPQHF. This rearrangement joins TRBV7-2 to TRBJ1-5; 8 positions match TRBD1. V shed 4 bases and J 7 bases; nucleotides not matched to a gene: 6. The CDR3 loop spans 14 amino acids. CDR1 and CDR2 from the germline V gene are SGHTA and FQGNSA.